This T cell receptor (beta chain) comes out of a study of Ad26.COV2.S vaccination and SARS-CoV-2 variants. Trimming took 5 bases from V and 5 from J, leaving 9 bases between them. This CDR3 has 13 residues. Germline assignment: CDR1 SGHTA and CDR2 FQGTGA. Treatment noted: 19 received Ad26.COV2.S at low or high dose, single or two shots; five or six received placebo; per-sample allocation not given. On day 63 after the first injection, vaccine and placebo recipients gave samples. Sequenced by immunoSEQ multiplex PCR; TCRdb stores in-frame clones only, minus some. The data show about 430,000 clones, with around 90% seen just once and 12% held by the top ten.

The sequence was obtained from a person between 18 and 65 years old who received the Ad26.COV2.S COVID-19 vaccine or a placebo. The sample was peripheral blood, taken in a trial of Ad26.COV2.S vaccine versus placebo. The V call is TRBV7-3, the J call TRBJ2-2; D may be TRBD1 (6 bases). CDR3 in DNA: TGTGCCAGCAGCCCAACAGGGACCGGGGAGCTGTTTTTT. Its translation: CASSPTGTGELFF.